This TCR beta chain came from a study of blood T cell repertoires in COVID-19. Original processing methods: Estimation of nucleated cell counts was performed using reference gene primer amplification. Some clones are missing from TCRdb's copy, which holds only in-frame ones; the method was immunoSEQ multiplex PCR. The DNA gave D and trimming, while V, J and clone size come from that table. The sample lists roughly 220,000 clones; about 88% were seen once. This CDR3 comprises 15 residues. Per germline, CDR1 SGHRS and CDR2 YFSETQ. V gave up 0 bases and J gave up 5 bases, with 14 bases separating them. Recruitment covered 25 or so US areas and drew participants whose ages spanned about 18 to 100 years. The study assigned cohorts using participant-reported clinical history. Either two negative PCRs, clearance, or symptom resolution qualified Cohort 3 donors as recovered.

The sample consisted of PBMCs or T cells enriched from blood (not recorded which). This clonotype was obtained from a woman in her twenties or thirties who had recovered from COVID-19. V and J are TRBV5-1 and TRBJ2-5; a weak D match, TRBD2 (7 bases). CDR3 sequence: CASSLAGGPWETQYF. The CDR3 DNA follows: TGCGCCAGCAGCTTGGCCGGGGGGCCGTGGGAGACCCAGTACTTC.